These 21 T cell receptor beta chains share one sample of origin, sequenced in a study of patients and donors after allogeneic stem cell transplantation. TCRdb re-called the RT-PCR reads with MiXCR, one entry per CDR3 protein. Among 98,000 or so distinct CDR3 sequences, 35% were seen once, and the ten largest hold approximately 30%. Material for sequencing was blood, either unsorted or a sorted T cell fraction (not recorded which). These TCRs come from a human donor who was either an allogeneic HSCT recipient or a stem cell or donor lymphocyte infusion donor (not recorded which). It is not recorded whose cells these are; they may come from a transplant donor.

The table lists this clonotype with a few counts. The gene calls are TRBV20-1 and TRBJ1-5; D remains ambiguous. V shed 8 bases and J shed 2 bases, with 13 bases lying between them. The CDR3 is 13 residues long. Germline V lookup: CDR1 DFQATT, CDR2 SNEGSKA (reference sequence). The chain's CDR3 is CSTSGRGNQPQHF. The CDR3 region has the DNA TGCAGTACTTCAGGACGAGGCAATCAGCCCCAGCATTTT.

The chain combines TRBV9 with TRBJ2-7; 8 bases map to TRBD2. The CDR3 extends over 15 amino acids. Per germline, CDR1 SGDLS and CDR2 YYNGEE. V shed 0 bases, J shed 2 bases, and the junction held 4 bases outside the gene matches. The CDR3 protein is CASSVGSGTTYEQYF. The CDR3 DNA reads TGTGCCAGCAGCGTAGGTAGCGGGACTACCTACGAGCAGTACTTC.

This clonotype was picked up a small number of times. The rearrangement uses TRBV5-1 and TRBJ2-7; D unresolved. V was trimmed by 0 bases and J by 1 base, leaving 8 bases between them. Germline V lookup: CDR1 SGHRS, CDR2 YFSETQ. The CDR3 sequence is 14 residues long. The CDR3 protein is CASSLEGYSYEQYF. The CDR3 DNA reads TGCGCCAGCAGCTTGGAAGGCTATTCCTACGAGCAGTACTTC.

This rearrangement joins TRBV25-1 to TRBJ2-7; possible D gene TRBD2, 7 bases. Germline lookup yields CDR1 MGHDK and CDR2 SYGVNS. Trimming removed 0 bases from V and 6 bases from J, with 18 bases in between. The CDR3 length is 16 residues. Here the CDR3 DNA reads TGTGCCAGCAGTGAATATAAGGGGAGGGGGTTCATCGAGCAGTACTTC. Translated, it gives CASSEYKGRGFIEQYF.

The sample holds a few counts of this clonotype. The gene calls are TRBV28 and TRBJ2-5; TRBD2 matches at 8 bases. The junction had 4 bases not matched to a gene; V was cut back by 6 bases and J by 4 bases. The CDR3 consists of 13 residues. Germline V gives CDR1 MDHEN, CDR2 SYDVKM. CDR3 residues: CASSGGVTETQYF. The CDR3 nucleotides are TGTGCCAGCAGCGGGGGGGTAACAGAGACCCAGTACTTC.

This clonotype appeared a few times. The CDR3 sequence is CATSDSNNQPQHF. DNA for the CDR3: TGTGCCACCAGCGACAGCAACAATCAGCCCCAGCATTTT. The chain is built from TRBV24-1 and TRBJ1-5; D perhaps matches TRBD1 (5 bases). The V gene's germline CDR1 is KGHDR and CDR2 SFDVKD. The CDR3 spans 13 residues. Between the trimmed V and J ends, which lost 7 bases and 3 bases, there was a span of 9 bases.

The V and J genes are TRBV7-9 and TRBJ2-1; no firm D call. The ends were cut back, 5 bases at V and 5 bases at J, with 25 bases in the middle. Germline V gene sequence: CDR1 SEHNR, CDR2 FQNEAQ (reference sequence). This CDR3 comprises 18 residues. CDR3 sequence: CASSTIESLLPPDNEQFF. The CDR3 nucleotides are TGTGCCAGCAGCACAATAGAGTCTCTCCTCCCTCCGGACAATGAGCAGTTCTTC.

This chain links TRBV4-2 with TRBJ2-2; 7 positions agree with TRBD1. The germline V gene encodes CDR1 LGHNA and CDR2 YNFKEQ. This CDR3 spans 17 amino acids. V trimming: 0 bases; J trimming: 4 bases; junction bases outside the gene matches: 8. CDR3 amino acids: CASSQEVNRGATGELFF. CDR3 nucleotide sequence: TGTGCCAGCAGCCAAGAGGTCAACAGGGGAGCCACCGGGGAGCTGTTTTTT.

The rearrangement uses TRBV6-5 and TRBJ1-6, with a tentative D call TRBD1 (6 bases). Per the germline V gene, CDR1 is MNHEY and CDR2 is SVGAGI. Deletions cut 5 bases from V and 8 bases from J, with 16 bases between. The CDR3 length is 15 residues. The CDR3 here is CASSPAWRGDSPLHF. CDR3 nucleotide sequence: TGTGCCAGCAGTCCCGCTTGGAGGGGGGATTCACCCCTCCACTTT.

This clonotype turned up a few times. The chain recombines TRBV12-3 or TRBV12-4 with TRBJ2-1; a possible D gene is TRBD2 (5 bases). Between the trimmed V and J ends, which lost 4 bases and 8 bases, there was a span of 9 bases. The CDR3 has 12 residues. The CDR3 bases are TGTGCCAGCAGTTCTCTAGCCGATGAGCAGTTCTTC. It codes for CASSSLADEQFF.

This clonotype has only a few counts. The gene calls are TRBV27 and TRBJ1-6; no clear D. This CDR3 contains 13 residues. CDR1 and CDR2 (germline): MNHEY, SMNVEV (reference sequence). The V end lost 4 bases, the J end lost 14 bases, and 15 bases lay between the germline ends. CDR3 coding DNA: TGTGCCAGCAGTTCCTTCGACCCTAACACCCTCCACTTT. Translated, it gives CASSSFDPNTLHF.

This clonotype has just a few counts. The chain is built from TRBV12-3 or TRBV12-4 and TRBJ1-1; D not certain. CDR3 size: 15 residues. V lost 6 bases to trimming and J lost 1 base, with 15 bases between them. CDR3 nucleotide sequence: TGTGCCAGCAGCTCCTCTACGTGGTGGAACACTGAAGCTTTCTTT. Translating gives CASSSSTWWNTEAFF.

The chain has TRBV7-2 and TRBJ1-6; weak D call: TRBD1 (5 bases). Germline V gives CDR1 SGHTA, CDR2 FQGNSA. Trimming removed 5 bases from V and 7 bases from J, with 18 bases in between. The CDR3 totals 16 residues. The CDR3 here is CASSRTPLGLNSPLHF. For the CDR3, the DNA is TGTGCCAGCAGCCGGACTCCTCTGGGGCTAAATTCACCCCTCCACTTT.

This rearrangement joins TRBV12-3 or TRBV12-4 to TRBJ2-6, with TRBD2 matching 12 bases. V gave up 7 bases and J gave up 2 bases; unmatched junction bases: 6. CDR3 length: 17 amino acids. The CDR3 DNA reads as TGTGCCAGCATCAATCTAGCGGGAGGGGCTGGGGCCAACGTCCTGACTTTC. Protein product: CASINLAGGAGANVLTF.

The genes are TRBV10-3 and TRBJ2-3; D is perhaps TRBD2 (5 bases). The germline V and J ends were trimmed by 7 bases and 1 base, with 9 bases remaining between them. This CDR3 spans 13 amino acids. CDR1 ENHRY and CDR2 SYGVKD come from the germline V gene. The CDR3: CAIKEEGTDTQYF. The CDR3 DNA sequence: TGTGCCATCAAGGAGGAGGGCACAGATACGCAGTATTTT.

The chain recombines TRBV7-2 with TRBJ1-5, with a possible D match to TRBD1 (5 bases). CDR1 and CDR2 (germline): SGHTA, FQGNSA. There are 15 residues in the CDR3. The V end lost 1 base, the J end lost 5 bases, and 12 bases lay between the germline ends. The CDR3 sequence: CASSLVSGRDQPQHF. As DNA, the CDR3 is TGTGCCAGCAGCTTAGTTAGCGGCAGGGATCAGCCCCAGCATTTT.

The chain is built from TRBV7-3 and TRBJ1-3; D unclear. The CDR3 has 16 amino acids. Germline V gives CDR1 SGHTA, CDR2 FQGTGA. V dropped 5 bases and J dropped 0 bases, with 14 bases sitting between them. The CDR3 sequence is CASSLLGPSSGNTIYF. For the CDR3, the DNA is TGTGCCAGCAGCCTACTTGGACCGTCCTCTGGAAACACCATATATTTT.

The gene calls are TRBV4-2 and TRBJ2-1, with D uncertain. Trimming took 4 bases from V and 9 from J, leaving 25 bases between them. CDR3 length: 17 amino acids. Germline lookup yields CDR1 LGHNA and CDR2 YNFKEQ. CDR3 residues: CASSRDRTPRGIGEQFF. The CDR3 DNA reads TGTGCCAGCAGCCGAGACCGAACCCCACGTGGTATTGGTGAGCAGTTCTTC.

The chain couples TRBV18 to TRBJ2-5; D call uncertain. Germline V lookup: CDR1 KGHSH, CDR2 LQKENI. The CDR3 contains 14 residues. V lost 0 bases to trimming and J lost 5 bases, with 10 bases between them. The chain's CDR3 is CASSPPSRWETQYF. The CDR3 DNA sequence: TGTGCCAGCTCACCACCGTCCAGGTGGGAGACCCAGTACTTC.

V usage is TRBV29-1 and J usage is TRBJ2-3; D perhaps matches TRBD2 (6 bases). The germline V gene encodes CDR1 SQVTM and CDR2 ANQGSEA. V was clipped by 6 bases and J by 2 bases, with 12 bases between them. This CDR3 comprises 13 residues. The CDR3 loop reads CSVLGDFTDTQYF. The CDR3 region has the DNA TGCAGCGTCTTGGGGGACTTCACAGATACGCAGTATTTT.

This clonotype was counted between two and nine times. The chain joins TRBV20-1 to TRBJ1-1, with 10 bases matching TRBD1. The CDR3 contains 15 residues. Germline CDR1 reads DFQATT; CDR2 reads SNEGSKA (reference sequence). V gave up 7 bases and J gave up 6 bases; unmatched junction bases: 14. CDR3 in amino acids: CSVPGQGLGRAEAFF. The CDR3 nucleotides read TGCAGTGTCCCGGGACAGGGGTTGGGGAGAGCTGAAGCTTTCTTT.